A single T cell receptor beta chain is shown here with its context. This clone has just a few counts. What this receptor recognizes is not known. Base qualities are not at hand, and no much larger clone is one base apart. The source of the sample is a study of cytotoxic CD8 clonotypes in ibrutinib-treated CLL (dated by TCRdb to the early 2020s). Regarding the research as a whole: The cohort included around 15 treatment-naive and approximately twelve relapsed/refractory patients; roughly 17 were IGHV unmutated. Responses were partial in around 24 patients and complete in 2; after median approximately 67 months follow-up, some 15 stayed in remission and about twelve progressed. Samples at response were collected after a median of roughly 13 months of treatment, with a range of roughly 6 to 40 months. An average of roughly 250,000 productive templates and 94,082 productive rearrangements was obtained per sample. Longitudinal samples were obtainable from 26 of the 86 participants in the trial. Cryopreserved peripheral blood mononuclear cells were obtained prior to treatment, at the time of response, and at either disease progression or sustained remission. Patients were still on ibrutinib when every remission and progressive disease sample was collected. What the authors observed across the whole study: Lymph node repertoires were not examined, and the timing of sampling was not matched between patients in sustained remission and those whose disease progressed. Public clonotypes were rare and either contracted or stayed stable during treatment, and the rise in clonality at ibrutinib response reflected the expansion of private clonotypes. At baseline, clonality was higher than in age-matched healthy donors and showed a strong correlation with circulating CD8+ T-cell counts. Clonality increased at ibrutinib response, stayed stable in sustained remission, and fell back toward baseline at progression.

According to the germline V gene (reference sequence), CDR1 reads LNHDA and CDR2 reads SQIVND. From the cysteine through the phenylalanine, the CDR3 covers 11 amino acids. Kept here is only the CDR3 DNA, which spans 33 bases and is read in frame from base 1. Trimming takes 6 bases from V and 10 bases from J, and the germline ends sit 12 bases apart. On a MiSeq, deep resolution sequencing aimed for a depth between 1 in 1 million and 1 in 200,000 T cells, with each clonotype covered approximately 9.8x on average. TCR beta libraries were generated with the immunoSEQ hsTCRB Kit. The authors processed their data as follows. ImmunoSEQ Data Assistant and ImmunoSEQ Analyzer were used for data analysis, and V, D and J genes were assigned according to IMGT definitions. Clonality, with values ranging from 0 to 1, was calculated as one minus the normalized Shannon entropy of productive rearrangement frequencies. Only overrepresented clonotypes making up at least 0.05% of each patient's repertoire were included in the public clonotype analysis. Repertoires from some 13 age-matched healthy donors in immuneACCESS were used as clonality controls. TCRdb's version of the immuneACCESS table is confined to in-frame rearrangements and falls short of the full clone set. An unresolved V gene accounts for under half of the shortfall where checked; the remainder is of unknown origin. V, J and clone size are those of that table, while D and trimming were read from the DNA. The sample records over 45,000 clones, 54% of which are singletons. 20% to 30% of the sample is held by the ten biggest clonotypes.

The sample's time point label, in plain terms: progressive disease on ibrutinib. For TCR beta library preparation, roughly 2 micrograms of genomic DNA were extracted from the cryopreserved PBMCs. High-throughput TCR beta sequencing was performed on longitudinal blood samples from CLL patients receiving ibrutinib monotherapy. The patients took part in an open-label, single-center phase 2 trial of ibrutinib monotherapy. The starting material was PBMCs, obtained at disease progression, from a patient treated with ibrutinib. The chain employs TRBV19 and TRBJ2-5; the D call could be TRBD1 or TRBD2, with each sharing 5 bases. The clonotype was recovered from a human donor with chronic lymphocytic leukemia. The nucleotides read TGTGCCAGTAGATGGGGGTCTGGCCAGTACTTC. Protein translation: CASRWGSGQYF.